This T cell receptor (beta chain) was retrieved from a study of cytomegalovirus exposure and HLA in healthy donors. Study-wide background: Approximately 180 million T cells yielded 117 million unique TCR beta sequences in earlier analysis. Most donors, roughly 84% of 398 genotyped, fell in the Caucasian-associated ancestry cluster.

All donors participated as healthy donors of bone marrow. This CDR3 is built from 16 residues. Trimming removed 4 bases from V and 2 bases from J; junction bases left unmatched: 3. Germline V CDR1 and CDR2: MNHNY, SVGAGI (reference sequence). PCR primers comprised 60 Vbeta and 13 Jbeta primers. TCRdb's copy holds only in-frame clones and misses some; the assay was immunoSEQ multiplex PCR. The sample lists 95,000 to 150,000 clones, roughly 80% occurring once. The clonotype comes from a female donor in good health and CMV-seropositive. The rearrangement joins TRBV6-6 to TRBJ2-1; TRBD2 aligns across 12 bases. Sequencing used PBMCs. The CDR3 nucleotides are TGTGCCAGCAGTTCCCGGACTAGCGGGACCTACAATGAGCAGTTCTTC. Translation gives CASSSRTSGTYNEQFF.